The clone carrying this T cell receptor (beta chain) was found once. cDNA serving as the sequencing template came from extracted, reverse transcribed RNA. Measured with immunoSEQ multiplex PCR; TCRdb has only the in-frame clones, and not every one. The table includes 150,000 to 200,000 clones, about three fifths detected once. The data belong to a study of CD8+ T cells in alopecia areata. The sample's treatment: oral pan-JAK inhibitor, 5-10 mg twice daily. In germline, CDR1 is LNHDA, CDR2 SQIVND (reference sequence). V gave up 6 bases and J gave up 1 base; unmatched junction bases: 13. The CDR3 has 19 amino acids.

The TCR sequence derives from a human donor with alopecia areata. The chain recombines TRBV19 with TRBJ2-6; 9 bases align to TRBD1. Sequencing was performed on CD4+ T cells sorted from blood, taken at approximately week 60, from a patient treated with tofacitinib. As DNA, the CDR3 is TGTGCCAGTAGCCTCCTTAGGGACAGGGTTTTGTCTGGGGCCAACGTCCTGACTTTC. It yields the protein CASSLLRDRVLSGANVLTF.